This TCR beta chain was captured in a study of shared clonotypes between healthy human individuals. This table comes from immunoSEQ multiplex PCR, and its TCRdb copy is limited to in-frame clones, with some not included. Of some 2.1 million clones listed, about 95% were seen once; the top ten hold around 1.1%. The CDR3 runs 15 residues. In germline, CDR1 is SGDLS, CDR2 YYNGEE. J was trimmed by 1 base and V by 4 bases; bases with no gene match: 3. Naivety among CD8 cells was defined by CD45RO negativity and positive CCR7 selection, thereby excluding terminally differentiated effector memory CD45RA+ cells. All donors were healthy HIV-negative adults lacking recent acute infections or vaccinations.

This sequence was found in a man between 18 and 29 years old in good health. The V and J genes are TRBV9 and TRBJ2-3; 10 positions agree with TRBD2. The sequenced sample was naive CD8+ T cells sorted from blood. DNA for the CDR3: TGTGCCAGCAGCCCAGCGGGGGGGGGCACAGATACGCAGTATTTT. As protein: CASSPAGGGTDTQYF.